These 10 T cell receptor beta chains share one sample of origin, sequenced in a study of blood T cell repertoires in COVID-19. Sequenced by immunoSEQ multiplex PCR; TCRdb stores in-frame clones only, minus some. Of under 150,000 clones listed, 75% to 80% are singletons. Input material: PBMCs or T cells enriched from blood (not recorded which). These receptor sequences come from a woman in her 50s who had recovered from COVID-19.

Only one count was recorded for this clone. DNA for the CDR3: TGTGCCAGCAGCCCGGGGGGACAGGGGACCGAGCAGTACTTC. Amino acids: CASSPGGQGTEQYF. This chain joins TRBV28 and TRBJ2-7; 10 bases map to TRBD1. The J segment lost 6 bases and the V segment lost 6 bases, leaving 8 bases of the junction unmatched. Germline CDR1 reads MDHEN; CDR2 reads SYDVKM. CDR3 length: 14 residues.

The CDR3 protein is CASSRTAHTDTQYF. For the CDR3, the DNA is TGTGCCAGCAGTCGGACAGCTCACACAGATACGCAGTATTTT. The chain has TRBV2 and TRBJ2-3, with a possible D match to TRBD1 (6 bases). This CDR3 has 14 residues. V gave up 5 bases and J gave up 2 bases, with 11 bases separating them. Germline CDR1 and CDR2: SNHLY and FYNNEI.

CDR3 sequence: CASSYASGGAGETQYF. The CDR3, as DNA: TGTGCCAGCAGTTACGCTAGCGGGGGGGCCGGAGAGACCCAGTACTTC. The chain uses TRBV6-5 and TRBJ2-5, with 12 nucleotides matching TRBD2. Germline V gene sequence: CDR1 MNHEY, CDR2 SVGAGI. V gave up 2 bases and J gave up 4 bases; unmatched junction bases: 5. CDR3 length: 16 residues.

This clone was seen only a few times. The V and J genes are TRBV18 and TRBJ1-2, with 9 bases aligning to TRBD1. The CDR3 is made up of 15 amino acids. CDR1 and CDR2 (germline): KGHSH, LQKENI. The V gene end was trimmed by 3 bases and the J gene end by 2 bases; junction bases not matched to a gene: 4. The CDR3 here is CASSPTGGVNYGYTF. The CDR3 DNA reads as TGTGCCAGCTCACCTACAGGGGGCGTCAACTATGGCTACACCTTC.

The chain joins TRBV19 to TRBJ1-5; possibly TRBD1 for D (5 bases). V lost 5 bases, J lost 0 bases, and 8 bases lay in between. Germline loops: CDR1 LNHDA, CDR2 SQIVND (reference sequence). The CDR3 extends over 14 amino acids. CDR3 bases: TGTGCCAGTAGTCCGGGACTTAGCAATCAGCCCCAGCATTTT. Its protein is CASSPGLSNQPQHF.

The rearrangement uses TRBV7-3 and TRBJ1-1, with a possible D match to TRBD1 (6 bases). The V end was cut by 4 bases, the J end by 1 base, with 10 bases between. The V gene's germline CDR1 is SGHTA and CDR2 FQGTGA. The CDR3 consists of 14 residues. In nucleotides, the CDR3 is TGTGCCAGCAGCTCGGGACACCGGAACACTGAAGCTTTCTTT. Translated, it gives CASSSGHRNTEAFF.

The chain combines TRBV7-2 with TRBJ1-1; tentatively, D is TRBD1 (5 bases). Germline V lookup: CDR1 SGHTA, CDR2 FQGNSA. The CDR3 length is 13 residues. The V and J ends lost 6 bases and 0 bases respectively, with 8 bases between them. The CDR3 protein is CASRTEMNTEAFF. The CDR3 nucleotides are TGTGCCAGCAGGACAGAGATGAACACTGAAGCTTTCTTT.

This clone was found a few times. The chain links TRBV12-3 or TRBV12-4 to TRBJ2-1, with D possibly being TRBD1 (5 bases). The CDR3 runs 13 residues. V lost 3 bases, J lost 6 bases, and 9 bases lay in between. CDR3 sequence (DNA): TGTGCCAGCAGTTTCGGACAACCCAATGAGCAGTTCTTC. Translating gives CASSFGQPNEQFF.

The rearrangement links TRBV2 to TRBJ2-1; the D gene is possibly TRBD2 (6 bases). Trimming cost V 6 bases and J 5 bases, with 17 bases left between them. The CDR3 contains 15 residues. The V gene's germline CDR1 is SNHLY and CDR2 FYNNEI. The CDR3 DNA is TGTGCCAGCAGGGCCACTAGCTACGGGAACAATGAGCAGTTCTTC. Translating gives CASRATSYGNNEQFF.

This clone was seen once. This CDR3 is CASSQGVAGGIYNEQFF. As DNA, the CDR3 is TGTGCCAGCAGCCAAGGAGTAGCGGGGGGCATCTACAATGAGCAGTTCTTC. The chain employs TRBV4-2 and TRBJ2-1; 10 nucleotides align to TRBD2. Germline lookup yields CDR1 LGHNA and CDR2 YNFKEQ. The CDR3 contains 17 residues. Trimming removed 1 base from V and 3 bases from J; junction bases left unmatched: 6.